The next 14 T cell receptor beta chains were all read from a single sample in a study of CD8 T cells in ankylosing spondylitis. Broader study findings: Within ankylosing spondylitis blood, a TCR beta motif made up of seven to nine highly homologous variants appeared to be characteristic.

A single record per CDR3 protein comes from TCRdb applying MiXCR to the 5' RACE reads. The data show roughly 370,000 distinct CDR3 sequences, approximately 20% seen once. These receptors lack a known antigen. Sequences were obtained from blood, either unsorted or a sorted T cell fraction (not recorded which). The source of these receptors is a male donor with ankylosing spondylitis.

This clonotype was seen more than once but under ten times. Written as DNA, the CDR3 is TGTGCCAGCAGCCAAGAGTTGACTAGCTCCTTTCATGACGAGCAGTACTTC. Translation: CASSQELTSSFHDEQYF. V and J are TRBV4-2 and TRBJ2-7, with TRBD2 matching 7 bases. The V gene's germline CDR1 is LGHNA and CDR2 YNFKEQ. J was trimmed by 5 bases and V by 0 bases; bases with no gene match: 13. The CDR3 runs to 17 residues.

This clonotype was observed a handful of times. CDR3 coding DNA: TGTGCCAGCAGTTTAGGGAGGGGACAACAAGAGACCCAGTACTTC. Protein sequence: CASSLGRGQQETQYF. The rearrangement uses TRBV12-3 or TRBV12-4 and TRBJ2-5; D tentatively reads TRBD1 or TRBD2 (6 bases each). V shed 1 base and J shed 2 bases, with 11 bases lying between them. This CDR3 is built from 15 residues.

This clonotype was detected a few times. The chain couples TRBV19 to TRBJ2-1; a possible D gene is TRBD2 (6 bases). The CDR3 is made up of 15 amino acids. Trimming pared 5 bases from V and 0 bases from J, leaving 11 bases between. Germline CDR1 LNHDA, CDR2 SQIVND (reference sequence). CDR3 DNA: TGTGCCAGTAGTGCCCGGAGGGACTCCTACAATGAGCAGTTCTTC. Its protein is CASSARRDSYNEQFF.

This chain links TRBV4-2 with TRBJ1-4; tentatively, D is TRBD1 (5 bases). The CDR3 has 17 residues. Trimming cost V 0 bases and J 5 bases, with 16 bases left between them. Per the germline V gene, CDR1 is LGHNA and CDR2 is YNFKEQ. The CDR3 loop reads CASSQDVGAGGNEKLFF. CDR3 sequence (DNA): TGTGCCAGCAGCCAAGATGTAGGGGCCGGGGGAAATGAAAAACTGTTTTTT.

J is TRBJ2-2 and V is TRBV5-1; 10 bases line up with TRBD2. This CDR3 spans 16 amino acids. V lost 0 bases, J lost 4 bases, and 3 bases stayed unmatched. Germline loops: CDR1 SGHRS, CDR2 YFSETQ. CDR3 nucleotide sequence: TGCGCCAGCAGCTTGGAGGGACTAGCGACCACCGGGGAGCTGTTTTTT. Translated: CASSLEGLATTGELFF.

This clonotype has only a few counts. V gene TRBV28 combines with J gene TRBJ2-7; D is possibly TRBD1 (6 bases). Trimming removed 0 bases from V and 6 bases from J, with 12 bases in between. This CDR3 is 14 amino acids long. CDR1 and CDR2 (germline): MDHEN, SYDVKM. CDR3 region: CASSLWQGQREQYF. The CDR3 nucleotides read TGTGCCAGCAGTTTATGGCAGGGGCAACGCGAGCAGTACTTC. The variable domain in full, with the rest retrieved from reference TRBV28 and TRBJ2-7, is DVKVTQSSRYLVKRTGEKVFLECVQDMDHENMFWYRQDPGLGLRLIYFSYDVKMKEKGDIPEGYSVSREKKERFSLILESASTNQTSMYLCASSLWQGQREQYFGPGTRLTVT.

In this sample, this clonotype turned up a few times. The chain recombines TRBV20-1 with TRBJ1-1; the D gene is possibly TRBD1 (6 bases). This CDR3 has 12 residues. Trimming took 6 bases from V and 7 from J, leaving 15 bases between them. Germline values: CDR1 DFQATT, CDR2 SNEGSKA (reference sequence). CDR3 nucleotide sequence: TGCAGTGCAAGTGGGGGCAGGGATGAAGCTTTCTTT. Protein sequence: CSASGGRDEAFF.

The sample holds a few counts of this clonotype. The J gene is TRBJ1-2, the V gene TRBV5-1, with D uncertain. Per germline, CDR1 SGHRS and CDR2 YFSETQ. This CDR3 comprises 14 residues. V was clipped by 0 bases and J by 8 bases, with 14 bases between them. CDR3 DNA sequence: TGCGCCAGCAGCTTGGCGGGCCTGCCGCCAGGCTACACCTTC. Translating gives CASSLAGLPPGYTF.

The chain uses TRBV6-2 or TRBV6-3 and TRBJ2-7, with TRBD2 identical over 8 bases. Germline V gene data show CDR1 as MNHEY and CDR2 as SVGEGT. This CDR3 is 15 amino acids long. With 5 bases clipped from V and 5 bases from J, the junction kept 11 bases outside the gene matches. In DNA, the CDR3 is TGTGCCAGCAGTCAACGACTAGCGAACGGTCACGAGCAGTACTTC. Translation gives CASSQRLANGHEQYF.

J is TRBJ2-1 and V is TRBV12-3 or TRBV12-4; weak D call: TRBD2 (6 bases). V gave up 3 bases and J gave up 3 bases, with 12 bases separating them. The CDR3 totals 15 residues. CDR3 sequence (DNA): TGTGCCAGCAGTTTCTCAGGCGGGATCTACAATGAGCAGTTCTTC. Its protein product is CASSFSGGIYNEQFF.

This clonotype occurred many times. This chain joins TRBV9 and TRBJ2-3; 11 bases map to TRBD2. The V gene's germline CDR1 is SGDLS and CDR2 YYNGEE. V lost 1 base to trimming and J lost 5 bases; unmatched junction nucleotides: 3. This CDR3 spans 15 amino acids. CDR3 protein: CASSVTGLAGDTQYF. In DNA form, the CDR3 reads TGTGCCAGCAGCGTAACCGGACTAGCGGGAGATACGCAGTATTTT. The variable domain in full, with the rest retrieved from reference TRBV9 and TRBJ2-3, is DSGVTQTPKHLITATGQRVTLRCSPRSGDLSVYWYQQSLDQGLQFLIQYYNGEERAKGNILERFSAQQFPDLHSELNLSSLELGDSALYFCASSVTGLAGDTQYFGPGTRLTVL.

This clonotype was seen more than once but under ten times. The V and J genes are TRBV5-1 and TRBJ1-5; D unclear. The germline V gene encodes CDR1 SGHRS and CDR2 YFSETQ. This CDR3 has 13 amino acids. Trimming took 2 bases from V and 8 from J, leaving 11 bases between them. In DNA, the CDR3 is TGCGCCAGCAGCTTCGGTAATTCGGAGCCCCAGCATTTT. Encoded protein: CASSFGNSEPQHF. Using reference TRBV5-1 and TRBJ1-5 for the parts outside the CDR3, the full variable domain is KAGVTQTPRYLIKTRGQQVTLSCSPISGHRSVSWYQQTPGQGLQFLFEYFSETQRNKGNFPGRFSGRQFSNSRSEMNVSTLELGDSALYLCASSFGNSEPQHFGDGTRLSIL.

This chain connects TRBV6-1 to TRBJ2-6; D ambiguous. With 7 bases removed from V and 2 bases from J, the gap between germline ends came to 12 bases. Germline-derived CDR1 and CDR2 are MNHNS and SASEGT. The length of the CDR3 is 15 residues. Here the CDR3 reads CASKPRRTGANVLTF. Written as DNA, the CDR3 is TGTGCCAGCAAACCCCGTCGCACTGGGGCCAACGTCCTGACTTTC.

The chain couples TRBV27 to TRBJ2-1; D possibly corresponds to TRBD2 (6 bases). Trimming took off 4 bases at V and 0 bases at J, with 22 bases between the two ends. Germline V gene lookup returns CDR1 MNHEY and CDR2 SMNVEV (reference sequence). The CDR3 length is 19 residues. CDR3 nucleotides: TGTGCCAGCAGTTCCTTCCTGAGGGGAGGCCTCGGCTCCTACAATGAGCAGTTCTTC. This codes for CASSSFLRGGLGSYNEQFF.